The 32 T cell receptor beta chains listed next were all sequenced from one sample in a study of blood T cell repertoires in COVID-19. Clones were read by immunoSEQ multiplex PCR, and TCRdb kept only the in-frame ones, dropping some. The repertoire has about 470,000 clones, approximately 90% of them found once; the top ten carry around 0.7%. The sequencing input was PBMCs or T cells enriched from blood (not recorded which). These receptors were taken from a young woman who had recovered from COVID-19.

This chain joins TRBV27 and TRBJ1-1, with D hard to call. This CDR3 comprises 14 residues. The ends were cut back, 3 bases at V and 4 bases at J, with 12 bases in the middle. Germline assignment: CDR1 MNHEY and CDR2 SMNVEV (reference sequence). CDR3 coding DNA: TGTGCCAGCAGTTTTGGGGAGTTGGGCACTGAAGCTTTCTTT. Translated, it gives CASSFGELGTEAFF.

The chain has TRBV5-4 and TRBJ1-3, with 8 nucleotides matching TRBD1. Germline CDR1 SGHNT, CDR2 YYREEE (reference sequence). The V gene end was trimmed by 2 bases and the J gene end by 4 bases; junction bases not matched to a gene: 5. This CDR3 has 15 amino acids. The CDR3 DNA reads TGTGCCAGCAGCTTACAGGGGGGGGGCGGAAACACCATATATTTT. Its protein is CASSLQGGGGNTIYF. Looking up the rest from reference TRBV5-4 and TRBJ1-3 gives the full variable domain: ETGVTQSPTHLIKTRGQQVTLRCSSQSGHNTVSWYQQALGQGPQFIFQYYREEENGRGNFPPRFSGLQFPNYSSELNVNALELDDSALYLCASSLQGGGGNTIYFGEGSWLTVV.

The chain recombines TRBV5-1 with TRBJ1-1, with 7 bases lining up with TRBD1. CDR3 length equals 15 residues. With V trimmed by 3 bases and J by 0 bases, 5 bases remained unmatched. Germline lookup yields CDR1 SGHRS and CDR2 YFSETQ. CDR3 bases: TGCGCCAGCAGCTCAAACAGGGGAATGAACACTGAAGCTTTCTTT. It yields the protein CASSSNRGMNTEAFF.

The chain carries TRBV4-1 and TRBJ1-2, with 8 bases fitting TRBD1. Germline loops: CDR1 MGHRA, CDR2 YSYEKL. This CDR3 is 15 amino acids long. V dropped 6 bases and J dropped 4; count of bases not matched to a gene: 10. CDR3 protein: CASRARTGSGYGYTF. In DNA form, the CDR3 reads TGCGCCAGCAGAGCCCGGACAGGGTCGGGCTATGGCTACACCTTC.

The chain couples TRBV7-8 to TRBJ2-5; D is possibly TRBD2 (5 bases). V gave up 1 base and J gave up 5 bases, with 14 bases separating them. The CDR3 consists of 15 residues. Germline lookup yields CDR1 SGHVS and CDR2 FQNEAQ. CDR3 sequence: CASSLVARGDETQYF. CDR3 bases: TGTGCCAGCAGCTTAGTTGCTCGGGGAGATGAGACCCAGTACTTC.

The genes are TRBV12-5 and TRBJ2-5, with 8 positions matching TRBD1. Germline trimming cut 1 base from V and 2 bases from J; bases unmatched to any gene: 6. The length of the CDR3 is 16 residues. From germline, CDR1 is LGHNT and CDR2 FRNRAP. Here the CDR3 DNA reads TGTGCTAGTGGTTTGGAGGACAGGGTAGGGCAAGAGACCCAGTACTTC. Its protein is CASGLEDRVGQETQYF. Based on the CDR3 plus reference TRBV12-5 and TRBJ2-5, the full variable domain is DARVTQTPRHKVTEMGQEVTMRCQPILGHNTVFWYRQTMMQGLELLAYFRNRAPLDDSGMPKDRFSAEMPDATLATLKIQPSEPRDSAVYFCASGLEDRVGQETQYFGPGTRLLVL.

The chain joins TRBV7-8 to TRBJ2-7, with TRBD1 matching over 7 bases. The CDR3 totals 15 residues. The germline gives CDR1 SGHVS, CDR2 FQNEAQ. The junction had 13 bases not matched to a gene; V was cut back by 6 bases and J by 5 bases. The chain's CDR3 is CASSPVRGGPHEQYF. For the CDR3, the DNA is TGTGCCAGCAGTCCCGTCCGAGGGGGCCCCCACGAGCAGTACTTC.

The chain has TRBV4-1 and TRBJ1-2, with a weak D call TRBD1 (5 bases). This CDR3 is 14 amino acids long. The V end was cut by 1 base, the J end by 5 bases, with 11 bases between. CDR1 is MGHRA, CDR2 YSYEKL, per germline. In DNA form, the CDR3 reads TGCGCCAGCAGCCAAGGATCAGGGACTTATGGCTACACCTTC. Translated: CASSQGSGTYGYTF.

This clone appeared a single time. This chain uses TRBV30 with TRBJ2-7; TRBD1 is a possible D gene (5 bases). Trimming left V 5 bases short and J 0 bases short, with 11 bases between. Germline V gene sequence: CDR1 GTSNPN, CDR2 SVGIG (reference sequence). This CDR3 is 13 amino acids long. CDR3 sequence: CAWGGTGSYEQYF. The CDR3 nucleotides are TGTGCCTGGGGCGGCACAGGCTCCTACGAGCAGTACTTC.

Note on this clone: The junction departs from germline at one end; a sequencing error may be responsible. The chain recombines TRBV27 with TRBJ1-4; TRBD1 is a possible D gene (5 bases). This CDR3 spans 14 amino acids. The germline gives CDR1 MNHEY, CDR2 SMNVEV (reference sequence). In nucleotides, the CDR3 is TGTGCCAGCAGTTTGACAGTTCTTAATCAAAAACTGTTTTTT. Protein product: CASSLTVLNQKLFF.

This chain's CDR3 is CASSLGVRNTIYF. CDR3 nucleotide sequence: TGTGCCAGCAGTTTAGGGGTCAGGAACACCATATATTTT. The rearrangement uses TRBV12-3 or TRBV12-4 and TRBJ1-3; D is uncertain. V dropped 1 base and J dropped 7 bases, with 8 bases sitting between them. This CDR3 is built from 13 residues.

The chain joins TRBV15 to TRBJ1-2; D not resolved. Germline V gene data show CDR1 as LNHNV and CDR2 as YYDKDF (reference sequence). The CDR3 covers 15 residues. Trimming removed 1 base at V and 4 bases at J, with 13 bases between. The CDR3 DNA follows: TGTGCCACCAGCAGAGGGAGGAGTCAAATCTATGGCTACACCTTC. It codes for CATSRGRSQIYGYTF.

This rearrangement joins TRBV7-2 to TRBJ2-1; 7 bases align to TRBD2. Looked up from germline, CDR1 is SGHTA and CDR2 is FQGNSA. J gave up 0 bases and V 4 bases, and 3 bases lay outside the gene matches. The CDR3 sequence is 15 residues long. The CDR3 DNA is TGTGCCAGCAGCTACGTAGCGGGCTCCTACAATGAGCAGTTCTTC. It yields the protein CASSYVAGSYNEQFF.

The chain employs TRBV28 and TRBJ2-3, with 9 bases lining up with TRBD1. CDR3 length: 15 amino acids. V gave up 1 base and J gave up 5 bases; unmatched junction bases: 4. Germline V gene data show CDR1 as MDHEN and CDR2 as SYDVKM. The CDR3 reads CASSLLGTGLDTQYF. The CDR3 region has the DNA TGTGCCAGCAGTTTATTGGGGACAGGGTTAGATACGCAGTATTTT.

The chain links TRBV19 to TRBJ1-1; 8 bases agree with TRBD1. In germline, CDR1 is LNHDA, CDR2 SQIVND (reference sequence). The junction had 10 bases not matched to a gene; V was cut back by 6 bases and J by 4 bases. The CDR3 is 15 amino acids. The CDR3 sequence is CASSPSGGAGTEAFF. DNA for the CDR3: TGTGCCAGTAGCCCATCAGGGGGCGCGGGCACTGAAGCTTTCTTT.

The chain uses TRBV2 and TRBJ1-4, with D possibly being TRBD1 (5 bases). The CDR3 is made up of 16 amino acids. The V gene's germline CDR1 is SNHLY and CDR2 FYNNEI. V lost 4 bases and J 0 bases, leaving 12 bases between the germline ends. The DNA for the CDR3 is TGTGCCAGCAGTGTAGGCAGGGCGACAACTAATGAAAAACTGTTTTTT. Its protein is CASSVGRATTNEKLFF.

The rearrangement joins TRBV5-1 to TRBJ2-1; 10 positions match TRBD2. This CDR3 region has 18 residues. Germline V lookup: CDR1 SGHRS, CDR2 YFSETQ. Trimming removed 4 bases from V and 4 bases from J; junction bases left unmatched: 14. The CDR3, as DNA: TGCGCCAGCAGCCCTGGGCTAGCGGGGGTTCCCACTTACAATGAGCAGTTCTTC. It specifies CASSPGLAGVPTYNEQFF.

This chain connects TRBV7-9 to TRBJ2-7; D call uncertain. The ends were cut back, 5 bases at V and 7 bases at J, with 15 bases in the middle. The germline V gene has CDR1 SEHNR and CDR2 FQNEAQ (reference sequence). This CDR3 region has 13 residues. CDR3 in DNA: TGTGCCAGCAGCCCCACCACCGACTCGGAGCAGTACTTC. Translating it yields CASSPTTDSEQYF.

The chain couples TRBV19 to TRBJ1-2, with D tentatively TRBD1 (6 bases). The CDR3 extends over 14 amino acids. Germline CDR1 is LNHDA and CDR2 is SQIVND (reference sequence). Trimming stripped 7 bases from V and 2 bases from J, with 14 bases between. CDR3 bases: TGTGCCAGTATACCCGGGCAGGGGAACTATGGCTACACCTTC. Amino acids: CASIPGQGNYGYTF. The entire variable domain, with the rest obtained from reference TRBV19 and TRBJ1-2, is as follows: DGGITQSPKYLFRKEGQNVTLSCEQNLNHDAMYWYRQDPGQGLRLIYYSQIVNDFQKGDIAEGYSVSREKKESFPLTVTSAQKNPTAFYLCASIPGQGNYGYTFGSGTRLTVV.

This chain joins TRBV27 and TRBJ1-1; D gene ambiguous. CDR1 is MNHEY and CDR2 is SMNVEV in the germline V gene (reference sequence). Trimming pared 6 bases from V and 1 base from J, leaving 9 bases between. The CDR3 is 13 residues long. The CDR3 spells CASRRSGNTEAFF. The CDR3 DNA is TGTGCCAGCAGGCGGAGTGGGAACACTGAAGCTTTCTTT.

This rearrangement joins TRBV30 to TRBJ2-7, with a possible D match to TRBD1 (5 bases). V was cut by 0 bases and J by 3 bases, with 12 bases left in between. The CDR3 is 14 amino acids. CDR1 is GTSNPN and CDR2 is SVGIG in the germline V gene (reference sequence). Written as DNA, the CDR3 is TGTGCCTGGAGTGTCGGCAGGGCCAACTACGAGCAGTACTTC. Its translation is CAWSVGRANYEQYF.

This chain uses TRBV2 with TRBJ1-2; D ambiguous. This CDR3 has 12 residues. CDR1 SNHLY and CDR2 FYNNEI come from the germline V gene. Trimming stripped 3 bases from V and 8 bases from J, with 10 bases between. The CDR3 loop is CASSEPGSGYTF. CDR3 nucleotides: TGTGCCAGCAGTGAGCCAGGAAGCGGCTACACCTTC.

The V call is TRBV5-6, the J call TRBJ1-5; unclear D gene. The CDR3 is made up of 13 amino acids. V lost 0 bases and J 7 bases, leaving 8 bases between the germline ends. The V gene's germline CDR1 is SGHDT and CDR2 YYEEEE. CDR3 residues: CASSLAERQPQHF. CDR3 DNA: TGTGCCAGCAGCTTGGCCGAGAGGCAGCCCCAGCATTTT.

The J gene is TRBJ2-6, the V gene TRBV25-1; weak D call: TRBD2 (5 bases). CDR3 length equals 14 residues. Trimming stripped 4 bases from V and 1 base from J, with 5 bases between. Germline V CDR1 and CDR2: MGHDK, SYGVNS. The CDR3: CASSVASGANVLTF. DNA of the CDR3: TGTGCCAGCAGTGTAGCGTCTGGGGCCAACGTCCTGACTTTC.

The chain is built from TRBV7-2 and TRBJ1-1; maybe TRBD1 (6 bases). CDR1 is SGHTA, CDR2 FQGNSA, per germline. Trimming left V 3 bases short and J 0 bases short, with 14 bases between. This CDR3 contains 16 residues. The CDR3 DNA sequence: TGTGCCAGCAGCTTCCCCCTTACAGGGTTGAACACTGAAGCTTTCTTT. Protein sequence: CASSFPLTGLNTEAFF. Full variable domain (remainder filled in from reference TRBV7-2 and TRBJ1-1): GAGVSQSPSNKVTEKGKDVELRCDPISGHTALYWYRQSLGQGLEFLIYFQGNSAPDKSGLPSDRFSAERTGGSVSTLTIQRTQQEDSAVYLCASSFPLTGLNTEAFFGQGTRLTVV.

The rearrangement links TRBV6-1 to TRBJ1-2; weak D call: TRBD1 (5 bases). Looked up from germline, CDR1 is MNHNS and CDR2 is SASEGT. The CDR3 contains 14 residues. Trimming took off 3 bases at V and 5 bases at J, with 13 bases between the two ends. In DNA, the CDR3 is TGTGCCAGCAGTGATATGTGGGGACTGTATGGCTACACCTTC. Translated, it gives CASSDMWGLYGYTF.

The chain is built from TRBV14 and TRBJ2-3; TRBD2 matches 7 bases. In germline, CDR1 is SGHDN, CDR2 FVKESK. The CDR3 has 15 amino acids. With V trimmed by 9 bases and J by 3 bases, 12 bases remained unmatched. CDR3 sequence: CASSLKAGLTDTQYF. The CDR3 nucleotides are TGTGCCAGTTCCTTAAAAGCGGGGCTAACAGATACGCAGTATTTT. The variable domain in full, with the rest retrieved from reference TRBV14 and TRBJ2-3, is EAGVTQFPSHSVIEKGQTVTLRCDPISGHDNLYWYRRVMGKEIKFLLHFVKESKQDESGMPNNRFLAERTGGTYSTLKVQPAELEDSGVYFCASSLKAGLTDTQYFGPGTRLTVL.

The DNA for the CDR3 is TGTGCCAGCAGCTTGGACAGGGCAACAGATACGCAGTATTTT. Translated: CASSLDRATDTQYF. The chain couples TRBV5-4 to TRBJ2-3; weak D call: TRBD1 (6 bases). CDR1 is SGHNT and CDR2 is YYREEE in the germline V gene (reference sequence). Trimming took off 0 bases at V and 3 bases at J, with 8 bases between the two ends. CDR3 length equals 14 residues.

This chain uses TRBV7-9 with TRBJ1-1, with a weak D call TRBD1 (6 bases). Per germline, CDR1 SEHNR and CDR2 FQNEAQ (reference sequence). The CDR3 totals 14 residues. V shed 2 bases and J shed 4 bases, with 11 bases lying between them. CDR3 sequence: CASSLQQGTTEAFF. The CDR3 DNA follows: TGTGCCAGCAGCTTACAACAGGGTACCACTGAAGCTTTCTTT.

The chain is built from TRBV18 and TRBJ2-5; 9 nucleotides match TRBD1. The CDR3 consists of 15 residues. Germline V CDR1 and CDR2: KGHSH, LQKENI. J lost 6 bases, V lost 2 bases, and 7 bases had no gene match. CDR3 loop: CASSPGTGNGKTQYF. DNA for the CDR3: TGTGCCAGCTCACCAGGGACAGGGAATGGGAAGACCCAGTACTTC.

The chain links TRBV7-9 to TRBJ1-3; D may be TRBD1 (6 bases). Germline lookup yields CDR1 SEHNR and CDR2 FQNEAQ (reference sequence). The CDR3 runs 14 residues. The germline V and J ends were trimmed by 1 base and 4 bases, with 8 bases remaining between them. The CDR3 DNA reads TGTGCCAGCAGCTTAGACAGGGCAGGAAACACCATATATTTT. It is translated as CASSLDRAGNTIYF.

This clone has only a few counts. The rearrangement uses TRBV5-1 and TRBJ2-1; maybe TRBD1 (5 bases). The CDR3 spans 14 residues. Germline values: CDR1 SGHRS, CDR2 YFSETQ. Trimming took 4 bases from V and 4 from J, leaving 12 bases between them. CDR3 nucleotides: TGCGCCAGCAGCAAGGGGCAGGAGTACAATGAGCAGTTCTTC. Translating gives CASSKGQEYNEQFF.